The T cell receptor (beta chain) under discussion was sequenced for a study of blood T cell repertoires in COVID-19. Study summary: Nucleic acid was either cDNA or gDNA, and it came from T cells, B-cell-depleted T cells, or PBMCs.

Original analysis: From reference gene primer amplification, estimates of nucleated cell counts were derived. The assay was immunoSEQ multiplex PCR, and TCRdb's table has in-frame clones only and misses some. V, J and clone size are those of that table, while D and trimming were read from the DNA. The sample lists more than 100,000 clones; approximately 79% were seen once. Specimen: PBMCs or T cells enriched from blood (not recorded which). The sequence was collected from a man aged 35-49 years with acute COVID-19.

The CDR3: CASSASTGNNEQFF. The CDR3, as DNA: TGTGCCAGTAGTGCAAGCACAGGAAACAATGAGCAGTTCTTC. The chain has TRBV19 and TRBJ2-1; the D gene is possibly TRBD1 (5 bases). V lost 5 bases and J lost 5, with 13 bases in between. The CDR3 length is 14 residues. The germline V gene has CDR1 LNHDA and CDR2 SQIVND (reference sequence).